This passage covers 12 T cell receptor beta chains from one sample sequenced in a study of STAT5B mutations in CD4+ large granular lymphocyte leukemia. Assay used: immunoSEQ multiplex PCR; TCRdb lists only in-frame clones, some missing. The sample records about 26,000 clones, around 81% being singletons. The sequenced material came from CD4+ T cells from blood buffy coats. The receptors were gathered from a human donor in good health.

This clone has just one count. This sequence joins TRBV5-1 and TRBJ1-4; D ambiguous. Between the trimmed V and J ends, which lost 0 bases and 8 bases, there was a span of 11 bases. The CDR3 is made up of 14 amino acids. CDR1 and CDR2 (germline): SGHRS, YFSETQ. The CDR3 nucleotides read TGCGCCAGCAGCTTGGTGTCTGGGCCCGAAAAACTGTTTTTT. It codes for CASSLVSGPEKLFF.

V usage is TRBV29-1 and J usage is TRBJ2-5; D is ambiguous. V was pared by 1 base and J by 4 bases, with 10 bases between. Germline CDR1 reads SQVTM; CDR2 reads ANQGSEA. This CDR3 has 13 residues. CDR3 loop: CSVEGQIGETQYF. CDR3 DNA: TGCAGCGTTGAAGGTCAGATAGGAGAGACCCAGTACTTC.

The chain carries TRBV28 and TRBJ2-1, with 9 bases matching TRBD2. The CDR3 is 16 amino acids. Germline V CDR1 and CDR2: MDHEN, SYDVKM. V shed 5 bases, J shed 9 bases, and the junction held 14 bases outside the gene matches. The CDR3, as DNA: TGTGCCAGCAGTACAGGGGCGCTAGCGGGGCTAGGTGAGCAGTTCTTC. Protein sequence: CASSTGALAGLGEQFF.

V usage is TRBV15 and J usage is TRBJ2-3; 9 positions match TRBD1. CDR3 length: 18 residues. The germline V gene has CDR1 LNHNV and CDR2 YYDKDF (reference sequence). Trimming removed 5 bases from V and 0 bases from J; junction bases left unmatched: 12. The CDR3 DNA reads as TGTGCCACCAGCCCGCGGGACAGGGTTCTGACTAGCACAGATACGCAGTATTTT. It specifies CATSPRDRVLTSTDTQYF.

The chain combines TRBV5-1 with TRBJ2-3, with TRBD1 as a possible D gene (6 bases). This CDR3 has 15 amino acids. The germline V gene has CDR1 SGHRS and CDR2 YFSETQ. The V end was cut by 5 bases, the J end by 2 bases, with 15 bases between. As DNA, the CDR3 is TGCGCCAGCAGGACTCAGGGGATTTCCACAGATACGCAGTATTTT. Translating gives CASRTQGISTDTQYF.

The chain carries TRBV6-5 and TRBJ1-6; no firm D call. The CDR3 sequence is 14 residues long. CDR1 and CDR2 from the germline V gene are MNHEY and SVGAGI. V gave up 2 bases and J gave up 10 bases, with 12 bases separating them. CDR3 amino acids: CASSYRTGESPLHF. CDR3 bases: TGTGCCAGCAGTTACAGAACTGGGGAATCACCCCTCCACTTT.

Only a few counts were recorded for this clone. The J gene is TRBJ1-5, the V gene TRBV7-2; TRBD1 is a possible D gene (5 bases). The CDR3 is made up of 15 amino acids. V lost 6 bases and J lost 7, with 19 bases in between. CDR1 is SGHTA, CDR2 FQGNSA, per germline. CDR3 coding DNA: TGTGCCAGCAGTTTCTCTGCGGGGCCCCAACAGCCCCAGCATTTT. It specifies CASSFSAGPQQPQHF.

This chain links TRBV11-3 with TRBJ2-5; weak D call: TRBD2 (6 bases). Trimming removed 5 bases at V and 4 bases at J, with 14 bases between. The CDR3 covers 14 residues. The germline CDR1 and CDR2 sequences are SGHNT and YENEEA. The CDR3 sequence is CASSPAGWGETQYF. CDR3 sequence (DNA): TGTGCCAGCAGCCCCGCGGGGTGGGGAGAGACCCAGTACTTC. The full variable domain, its missing parts supplied by reference TRBV11-3 and TRBJ2-5, is EAGVVQSPRYKIIEKKQPVAFWCNPISGHNTLYWYLQNLGQGPELLIRYENEEAVDDSQLPKDRFSAERLKGVDSTLKIQPAELGDSAVYLCASSPAGWGETQYFGPGTRLLVL.

The chain joins TRBV19 to TRBJ1-2; D ambiguous. CDR1 LNHDA and CDR2 SQIVND come from the germline V gene (reference sequence). This CDR3 comprises 13 residues. V lost 0 bases and J lost 3, with 5 bases in between. CDR3 protein: CASSIEGYYGYTF. As DNA, the CDR3 is TGTGCCAGTAGTATAGAGGGATACTATGGCTACACCTTC.

The chain carries TRBV4-1 and TRBJ2-7; 15 nucleotides line up with TRBD2. The CDR3 totals 17 residues. The germline V gene encodes CDR1 MGHRA and CDR2 YSYEKL. Losses at the gene ends were 1 base for V and 4 bases for J; bases not matched to a gene: 5. CDR3 residues: CASSQVGLAGGQYEQYF. CDR3 sequence (DNA): TGCGCCAGCAGCCAAGTTGGACTAGCGGGAGGGCAGTACGAGCAGTACTTC.

Only one count was recorded for this clone. The chain recombines TRBV10-3 with TRBJ2-1, with 11 bases that match TRBD2. The ends lost 7 bases at V and 4 bases at J; junction bases unmatched: 6. The CDR3 length is 15 residues. Germline V lookup: CDR1 ENHRY, CDR2 SYGVKD. The CDR3 protein is CAITPGLAVYNEQFF. The CDR3 DNA sequence: TGTGCCATCACCCCGGGACTAGCGGTTTACAATGAGCAGTTCTTC.

There are a few counts of this clone. This chain uses TRBV19 with TRBJ1-5; 10 bases agree with TRBD1. This CDR3 has 16 amino acids. Trimming took 5 bases from V and 3 from J; bases not matched to a gene: 7. CDR1 LNHDA and CDR2 SQIVND come from the germline V gene (reference sequence). CDR3 nucleotides: TGTGCCAGTAGTCCCCGGACAGGGGGTGCCAATCAGCCCCAGCATTTT. This gives the protein CASSPRTGGANQPQHF.